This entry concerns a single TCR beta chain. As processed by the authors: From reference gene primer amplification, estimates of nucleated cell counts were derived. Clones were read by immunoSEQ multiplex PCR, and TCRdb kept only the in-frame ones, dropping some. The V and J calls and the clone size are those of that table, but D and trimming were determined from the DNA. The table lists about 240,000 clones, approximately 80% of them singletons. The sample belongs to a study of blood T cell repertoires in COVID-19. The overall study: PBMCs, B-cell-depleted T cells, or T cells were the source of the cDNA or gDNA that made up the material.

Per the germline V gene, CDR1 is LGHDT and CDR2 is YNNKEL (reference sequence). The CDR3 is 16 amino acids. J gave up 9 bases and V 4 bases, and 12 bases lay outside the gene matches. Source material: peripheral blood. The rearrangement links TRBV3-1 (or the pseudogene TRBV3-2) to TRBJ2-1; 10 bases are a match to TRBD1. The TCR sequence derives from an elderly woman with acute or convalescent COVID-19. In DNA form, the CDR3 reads TGTGCCAGCAGCCCCCCCCGGACAGGGGGTTTGGGTGAGCAGTTCTTC. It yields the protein CASSPPRTGGLGEQFF.